These 21 T cell receptor beta chains share one sample of origin, sequenced in a study of cytomegalovirus exposure and HLA in healthy donors. PCR involved 60 Vbeta and 13 Jbeta primers. Measured with immunoSEQ multiplex PCR; TCRdb has only the in-frame clones, and not every one. Here the sample spans under 150,000 clones, approximately 80% being singletons. Material: PBMCs. Receptor source: a woman in her thirties or forties in good health and CMV-seronegative.

J is TRBJ1-5 and V is TRBV28, with TRBD1 matching 10 bases. J was trimmed by 0 bases and V by 6 bases; bases with no gene match: 8. This CDR3 is 17 amino acids long. Germline CDR1 MDHEN, CDR2 SYDVKM. The CDR3 DNA sequence: TGTGCCAGCAGCTGGGGGACAGGGGACCTTAGCAATCAGCCCCAGCATTTT. Residues: CASSWGTGDLSNQPQHF.

V usage is TRBV7-2 and J usage is TRBJ2-7; D remains ambiguous. This CDR3 region has 17 residues. Germline V gene lookup returns CDR1 SGHTA and CDR2 FQGNSA. The V gene lost 5 bases and the J gene lost 0 bases, with 20 bases spanning the gap. As DNA, the CDR3 is TGTGCCAGCAGCGCCAGAGGCCCTGCTTTTGACTCCTACGAGCAGTACTTC. This sequence encodes CASSARGPAFDSYEQYF.

This chain joins TRBV20-1 and TRBJ1-1; a possible D gene is TRBD1 (6 bases). The germline V gene encodes CDR1 DFQATT and CDR2 SNEGSKA (reference sequence). V was clipped by 7 bases and J by 3 bases, with 9 bases between them. This CDR3 is built from 11 residues. Written as DNA, the CDR3 is TGCAGTGTTGCAGGGGACACTGAAGCTTTCTTT. It translates to CSVAGDTEAFF.

For the CDR3, the DNA is TGTGCCAGCAGTGCGATCGAGGGCGGCCGACCCTACGAGCAGTACTTC. This gives the protein CASSAIEGGRPYEQYF. V is TRBV2 and J is TRBJ2-7, with D possibly being TRBD2 (5 bases). The CDR3 contains 16 residues. The V end was cut by 4 bases, the J end by 2 bases, with 18 bases between. The germline CDR1 and CDR2 sequences are SNHLY and FYNNEI.

This clone was picked up a small number of times. V and J are TRBV2 and TRBJ1-5; D remains ambiguous. This CDR3 has 14 residues. The germline CDR1 and CDR2 sequences are SNHLY and FYNNEI. Trimming left V 5 bases short and J 5 bases short, with 13 bases between. DNA of the CDR3: TGTGCCAGCAGTCCTCGGGGAAGGGATCAGCCCCAGCATTTT. Protein product: CASSPRGRDQPQHF.

The rearrangement joins TRBV10-1 to TRBJ1-5, with D perhaps matching TRBD1 (5 bases). The CDR3 is made up of 15 amino acids. CDR1 is WNHNN, CDR2 SYGVQD, per germline (reference sequence). Between the trimmed V and J ends, which lost 9 bases and 0 bases, there was a span of 15 bases. The CDR3: CARGNRTDSNQPQHF. CDR3 DNA: TGCGCCAGGGGAAACAGGACCGATAGCAATCAGCCCCAGCATTTT.

The CDR3 region has the DNA TGTGCCAGCAGCTCCGTAGCGGGGCGCGGGGAGCAGTACTTC. Protein product: CASSSVAGRGEQYF. This chain joins TRBV7-2 and TRBJ2-7, with 8 bases matching TRBD2. J lost 7 bases, V lost 4 bases, and 9 bases had no gene match. CDR1 is SGHTA, CDR2 FQGNSA, per germline. The CDR3 is 14 residues long.

CDR3 in DNA: TGTGCCAGCAGCGGCCGCGGCGGGAGGGACAACTACGAGCAGTACTTC. It is translated as CASSGRGGRDNYEQYF. The chain links TRBV11-2 to TRBJ2-7; 9 bases are a match to TRBD2. The CDR3 has 16 residues. After removal of 5 bases from V and 3 bases from J, the junction contained 11 bases not matched to a gene. Germline V gene lookup returns CDR1 SGHAT and CDR2 FQNNGV.

This sequence joins TRBV28 and TRBJ2-2; 16 bases are a match to TRBD2. The CDR3 contains 18 residues. Germline-derived CDR1 and CDR2 are MDHEN and SYDVKM. V lost 5 bases and J lost 6; bases outside the gene matches: 9. This chain's CDR3 is CASSLPGLAGGEAGELFF. The CDR3 DNA reads TGTGCCAGCAGTCTCCCGGGACTAGCGGGAGGGGAGGCCGGGGAGCTGTTTTTT.

The chain combines TRBV11-2 with TRBJ2-3; the D gene is possibly TRBD2 (5 bases). The germline V and J ends were trimmed by 4 bases and 5 bases, with 13 bases remaining between them. This CDR3 contains 14 residues. Germline CDR1 is SGHAT and CDR2 is FQNNGV. CDR3 nucleotides: TGTGCCAGCAGCTGGACTCGACAAGTAGATACGCAGTATTTT. This encodes CASSWTRQVDTQYF.

This rearrangement joins TRBV28 to TRBJ1-5, with a tentative D call TRBD1 (5 bases). V was shortened by 4 bases and J by 5 bases, with 6 bases between the two germline ends. The germline CDR1 and CDR2 sequences are MDHEN and SYDVKM. This CDR3 contains 12 residues. CDR3 sequence: CASSSGDQPQHF. DNA for the CDR3: TGTGCCAGCAGTTCGGGGGATCAGCCCCAGCATTTT.

The chain uses TRBV2 and TRBJ2-2; maybe TRBD2 (5 bases). Per the germline V gene, CDR1 is SNHLY and CDR2 is FYNNEI. This CDR3 has 14 residues. V dropped 7 bases and J dropped 7 bases, with 16 bases sitting between them. CDR3 coding DNA: TGTGCCAGCACCATGACCGGAGGCAGCGGGGAGCTGTTTTTT. This sequence encodes CASTMTGGSGELFF.

The V and J genes are TRBV9 and TRBJ1-2; 8 bases are shared with TRBD1. The germline CDR1 and CDR2 sequences are SGDLS and YYNGEE. This CDR3 spans 14 amino acids. Trimming took 3 bases from V and 8 from J; bases not matched to a gene: 9. In DNA form, the CDR3 reads TGTGCCAGCAGCGCCTCAGGGGGCGCGAGCGGCTACACCTTC. This sequence encodes CASSASGGASGYTF.

The chain links TRBV4-1 to TRBJ1-6; 9 positions match TRBD1. Losses at the gene ends were 3 bases for V and 9 bases for J; bases not matched to a gene: 0. Germline-derived CDR1 and CDR2 are MGHRA and YSYEKL. The CDR3 loop spans 13 amino acids. The CDR3, as DNA: TGCGCCAGCAGCCAGGACAGGGGTTCACCCCTCCACTTT. This gives the protein CASSQDRGSPLHF.

J is TRBJ2-7 and V is TRBV6-1; no definite D call. V lost 11 bases, J lost 7 bases, and 9 bases lay in between. The length of the CDR3 is 9 residues. Per germline, CDR1 MNHNS and CDR2 SASEGT. The CDR3 protein is CAPGWEQYF. The CDR3 nucleotides are TGTGCCCCCGGGTGGGAGCAGTACTTC.

The chain's CDR3 is CASSPVQGEQYF. The CDR3 DNA reads as TGTGCCAGCAGTCCCGTACAGGGAGAGCAGTATTTT. J is TRBJ2-3 and V is TRBV27, with D tentatively TRBD1 (6 bases). V was pared by 5 bases and J by 11 bases, with 14 bases between. The CDR3 is 12 amino acids. The V gene's germline CDR1 is MNHEY and CDR2 SMNVEV (reference sequence).

The chain links TRBV10-3 to TRBJ2-1; 10 nucleotides match TRBD1. This CDR3 has 14 amino acids. From germline, CDR1 is ENHRY and CDR2 SYGVKD. The V and J ends lost 0 bases and 9 bases, in that order; junction bases with no gene match: 2. The CDR3 DNA sequence: TGTGCCATCAGTGAGTCGGACAGGGGGAGTGAGCAGTTCTTC. Its translation is CAISESDRGSEQFF.

The table lists this clone with a few counts. The chain combines TRBV10-3 with TRBJ1-1; the D gene is possibly TRBD1 (5 bases). The CDR3 loop spans 13 amino acids. Germline lookup yields CDR1 ENHRY and CDR2 SYGVKD. V was clipped by 9 bases and J by 0 bases, with 11 bases between them. The CDR3, as DNA: TGTGCCATACAAGGGGAAATGAACACTGAAGCTTTCTTT. Protein sequence: CAIQGEMNTEAFF.

This chain links TRBV5-1 with TRBJ2-1; 10 positions match TRBD2. CDR1 and CDR2 from the germline V gene are SGHRS and YFSETQ. V lost 3 bases, J lost 10 bases, and 10 bases stayed unmatched. The length of the CDR3 is 15 residues. The CDR3 sequence: CASSYYERGGWEQFF. The CDR3 DNA is TGCGCCAGCAGCTACTATGAGCGGGGGGGCTGGGAGCAGTTCTTC.

This clone appeared a single time. V usage is TRBV5-4 and J usage is TRBJ1-2; 7 bases line up with TRBD1. Trimming took 4 bases from V and 1 from J; bases not matched to a gene: 7. The CDR3 is 15 residues long. CDR1 is SGHNT and CDR2 is YYREEE in the germline V gene (reference sequence). This chain's CDR3 is CASSPGTAINYGYTF. The CDR3 DNA is TGTGCCAGCAGCCCCGGGACAGCGATTAACTATGGCTACACCTTC.

This chain uses TRBV7-3 with TRBJ2-7; TRBD2 aligns across 7 bases. CDR3 length: 14 residues. V shed 5 bases and J 4 bases; nucleotides not matched to a gene: 8. Germline CDR1 is SGHTA and CDR2 is FQGTGA. The CDR3 region is CASSPTSVGYEQYF. The CDR3 region has the DNA TGTGCCAGCAGCCCAACTAGCGTGGGGTACGAGCAGTACTTC.